The 18 T cell receptor beta chains reported below all come from one sample, sequenced in a study of T cell responses to AZD1222 COVID-19 vaccine. Clones were read by immunoSEQ multiplex PCR, and TCRdb kept only the in-frame ones, dropping some. Here the sample spans around 130,000 clones, roughly 94% being singletons. This specimen was peripheral blood, taken on day 0 of AZD1222 vaccination. These receptors all come from an adult in good health.

This sequence joins TRBV19 and TRBJ1-5; D is unresolved. Trimming removed 6 bases from V and 5 bases from J, with 11 bases in between. This CDR3 is 13 amino acids long. In germline, CDR1 is LNHDA, CDR2 SQIVND (reference sequence). CDR3 region: CASSTQTDQPQHF. DNA for the CDR3: TGTGCCAGTAGCACCCAAACTGATCAGCCCCAGCATTTT.

The genes are TRBV18 and TRBJ1-4; D is undetermined. There are 17 residues in the CDR3. The germline CDR1 and CDR2 sequences are KGHSH and LQKENI. V was trimmed by 1 base and J by 0 bases, leaving 12 bases between them. The CDR3 sequence is CASSPLTDDATNEKLFF. The CDR3, as DNA: TGTGCCAGCTCACCACTTACGGACGATGCAACTAATGAAAAACTGTTTTTT.

This rearrangement joins TRBV5-4 to TRBJ2-3; 11 bases align to TRBD2. The CDR3 extends over 17 amino acids. The germline gives CDR1 SGHNT, CDR2 YYREEE (reference sequence). The trim removed 0 bases at V and 3 bases at J, leaving 6 bases unmatched. CDR3 loop: CASSLGILAGVTDTQYF. The CDR3 DNA follows: TGTGCCAGCAGCTTGGGCATACTAGCGGGAGTTACAGATACGCAGTATTTT.

The V gene is TRBV19, the J gene TRBJ2-3; possibly TRBD2 for D (5 bases). The germline gives CDR1 LNHDA, CDR2 SQIVND (reference sequence). CDR3 length: 14 residues. V lost 4 bases and J 0 bases, leaving 8 bases between the germline ends. This CDR3 reads CASSTRTSTDTQYF. In DNA, the CDR3 is TGTGCCAGTAGTACCCGGACTAGCACAGATACGCAGTATTTT. Filled out from reference TRBV19 and TRBJ2-3, the complete variable domain reads DGGITQSPKYLFRKEGQNVTLSCEQNLNHDAMYWYRQDPGQGLRLIYYSQIVNDFQKGDIAEGYSVSREKKESFPLTVTSAQKNPTAFYLCASSTRTSTDTQYFGPGTRLTVL.

The V gene is TRBV19, the J gene TRBJ2-7, with TRBD2 matching 13 bases. The CDR3 has 18 residues. The germline CDR1 and CDR2 sequences are LNHDA and SQIVND (reference sequence). The J segment lost 3 bases and the V segment lost 4 bases, leaving 12 bases of the junction unmatched. The CDR3 DNA follows: TGTGCCAGTAGTACCTCATGGGGACTAGCGGGGAGTAGCTACGAGCAGTACTTC. It yields the protein CASSTSWGLAGSSYEQYF.

This clone is a singleton in its sample. The chain joins TRBV19 to TRBJ2-1; the D gene is possibly TRBD2 (6 bases). In germline, CDR1 is LNHDA, CDR2 SQIVND (reference sequence). The CDR3 spans 13 residues. V lost 0 bases and J 8 bases, leaving 8 bases between the germline ends. Here the CDR3 DNA reads TGTGCCAGTAGTATAGATGGGAGGTATGAGCAGTTCTTC. Protein sequence: CASSIDGRYEQFF.

The chain is built from TRBV5-8 and TRBJ1-1; D gene unclear. V was shortened by 4 bases and J by 1 base, with 8 bases between the two germline ends. Germline V lookup: CDR1 SGHTS, CDR2 YDEGEE. This CDR3 is built from 13 residues. The CDR3 loop is CASSRTENTEAFF. The CDR3 DNA reads TGTGCCAGCAGCCGGACGGAGAACACTGAAGCTTTCTTT.

The chain links TRBV5-1 to TRBJ1-6; TRBD1 matches at 10 bases. J gave up 6 bases and V 4 bases, and 7 bases lay outside the gene matches. This CDR3 contains 16 residues. CDR1 SGHRS and CDR2 YFSETQ come from the germline V gene. The chain's CDR3 is CASSRTGGLGNSPLHF. CDR3 bases: TGCGCCAGCAGCAGGACAGGGGGGCTTGGTAATTCACCCCTCCACTTT.

About this clone itself: The junction departs from germline at one end; a sequencing error may be responsible. The J gene is TRBJ1-2, the V gene TRBV7-6; 10 nucleotides line up with TRBD1. The CDR3 has 14 amino acids. Germline V gene data show CDR1 as SGHVS and CDR2 as FNYEAQ. The chain's CDR3 is CASSLYGTGDPVAF. CDR3 in DNA: TGTGCCAGCAGCTTATATGGGACAGGGGACCCCGTTGCCTTC.

The rearrangement uses TRBV9 and TRBJ2-7; perhaps D is TRBD1 or TRBD2 (5 bases each). CDR3 size: 14 residues. Germline CDR1 and CDR2: SGDLS and YYNGEE. The germline V and J ends were trimmed by 0 bases and 6 bases, with 13 bases remaining between them. The CDR3 sequence: CASSVGLMGREQYF. DNA of the CDR3: TGTGCCAGCAGCGTAGGGTTAATGGGACGCGAGCAGTACTTC.

The chain couples TRBV5-6 to TRBJ2-7; D is unclear. Trimming removed 2 bases from V and 7 bases from J, with 16 bases in between. CDR1 and CDR2 (germline): SGHDT, YYEEEE. This CDR3 has 14 amino acids. This CDR3 is CASSFVDLLWEQYF. CDR3 nucleotide sequence: TGTGCCAGCAGCTTCGTGGACCTCCTGTGGGAGCAGTACTTC. Together with reference TRBV5-6 and TRBJ2-7, the CDR3 gives the full variable domain: DAGVTQSPTHLIKTRGQQVTLRCSPKSGHDTVSWYQQALGQGPQFIFQYYEEEERQRGNFPDRFSGHQFPNYSSELNVNALLLGDSALYLCASSFVDLLWEQYFGPGTRLTVT.

The chain employs TRBV7-2 and TRBJ2-5; TRBD2 matches at 8 bases. CDR3 length: 14 amino acids. The junction had 6 bases not matched to a gene; V was cut back by 5 bases and J by 4 bases. Germline V gene sequence: CDR1 SGHTA, CDR2 FQGNSA. CDR3: CASSSSGSGETQYF. In nucleotides, the CDR3 is TGTGCCAGCAGCAGCAGCGGGAGTGGAGAGACCCAGTACTTC.

This clone appeared a single time. The V and J genes are TRBV28 and TRBJ2-5; unclear D gene. CDR1 is MDHEN and CDR2 is SYDVKM in the germline V gene. This CDR3 is 14 amino acids long. The V end lost 6 bases, the J end lost 1 base, and 12 bases lay between the germline ends. The CDR3 sequence: CASSSRTSQETQYF. Here the CDR3 DNA reads TGTGCCAGCAGCTCACGAACCTCCCAAGAGACCCAGTACTTC.

The chain recombines TRBV4-3 with TRBJ1-1; maybe TRBD1 (5 bases). Germline CDR1 reads LGHNA; CDR2 reads YSLEER. V lost 6 bases and J 3 bases, leaving 14 bases between the germline ends. The CDR3 runs to 14 residues. CDR3 region: CASSCRALDTEAFF. In DNA form, the CDR3 reads TGCGCCAGCAGTTGCAGGGCGTTGGACACTGAAGCTTTCTTT.

Here the CDR3 DNA reads TGTGCCAGCAGCGTAGGGGGGGCTAGCGGGAGGAGGGATGAGCAGTTCTTC. This gives the protein CASSVGGASGRRDEQFF. The chain carries TRBV9 and TRBJ2-1, with 11 bases that match TRBD2. The CDR3 extends over 17 amino acids. From germline, CDR1 is SGDLS and CDR2 YYNGEE. After removal of 0 bases from V and 8 bases from J, the junction contained 10 bases not matched to a gene.

This clone was picked up a small number of times. The gene calls are TRBV28 and TRBJ1-5; D is unresolved. The V and J ends lost 6 bases and 7 bases respectively, with 13 bases between them. The CDR3 is made up of 13 amino acids. Looked up from germline, CDR1 is MDHEN and CDR2 is SYDVKM. As DNA, the CDR3 is TGTGCCAGCAGCCCCAAGATGGGACAGCCCCAGCATTTT. Its protein product is CASSPKMGQPQHF. The full variable domain, its missing parts supplied by reference TRBV28 and TRBJ1-5, is DVKVTQSSRYLVKRTGEKVFLECVQDMDHENMFWYRQDPGLGLRLIYFSYDVKMKEKGDIPEGYSVSREKKERFSLILESASTNQTSMYLCASSPKMGQPQHFGDGTRLSIL.

The chain combines TRBV27 with TRBJ2-7; 10 bases map to TRBD2. The germline gives CDR1 MNHEY, CDR2 SMNVEV (reference sequence). The ends lost 8 bases at V and 0 bases at J; junction bases unmatched: 7. CDR3 length equals 15 residues. The CDR3 loop is CASSLSGGSSYEQYF. The CDR3 DNA reads as TGTGCCAGCTCTCTTAGCGGGGGGAGCTCCTACGAGCAGTACTTC.

This clone appeared a single time. The chain has TRBV12-3 or TRBV12-4 and TRBJ2-5; D is perhaps TRBD1 (6 bases). The CDR3 covers 13 residues. V shed 3 bases and J shed 4 bases, with 9 bases lying between them. The CDR3: CASSLLRGETQYF. CDR3 in DNA: TGTGCCAGCAGTTTGCTCAGGGGAGAGACCCAGTACTTC.